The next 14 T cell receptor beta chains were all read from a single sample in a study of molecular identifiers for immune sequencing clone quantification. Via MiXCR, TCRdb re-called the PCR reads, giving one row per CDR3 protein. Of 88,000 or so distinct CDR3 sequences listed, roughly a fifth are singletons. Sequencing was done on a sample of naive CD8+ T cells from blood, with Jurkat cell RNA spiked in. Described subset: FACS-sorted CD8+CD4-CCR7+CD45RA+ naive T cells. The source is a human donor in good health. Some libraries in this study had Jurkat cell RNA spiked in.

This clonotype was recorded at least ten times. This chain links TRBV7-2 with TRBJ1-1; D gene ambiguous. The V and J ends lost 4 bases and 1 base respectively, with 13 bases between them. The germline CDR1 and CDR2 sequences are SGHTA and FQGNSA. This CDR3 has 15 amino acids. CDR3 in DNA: TGTGCCAGCAGCTACATACCTATGGGGAACACTGAAGCTTTCTTT. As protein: CASSYIPMGNTEAFF. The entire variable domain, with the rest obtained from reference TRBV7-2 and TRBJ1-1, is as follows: GAGVSQSPSNKVTEKGKDVELRCDPISGHTALYWYRQSLGQGLEFLIYFQGNSAPDKSGLPSDRFSAERTGGSVSTLTIQRTQQEDSAVYLCASSYIPMGNTEAFFGQGTRLTVV.

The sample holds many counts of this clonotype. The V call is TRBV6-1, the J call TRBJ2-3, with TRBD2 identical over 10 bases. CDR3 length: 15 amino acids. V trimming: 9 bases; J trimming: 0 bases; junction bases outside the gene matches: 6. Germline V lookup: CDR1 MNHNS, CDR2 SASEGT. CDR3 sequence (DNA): TGTGCCAGTGATAGCGGGGGGTCTAGCACAGATACGCAGTATTTT. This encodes CASDSGGSSTDTQYF.

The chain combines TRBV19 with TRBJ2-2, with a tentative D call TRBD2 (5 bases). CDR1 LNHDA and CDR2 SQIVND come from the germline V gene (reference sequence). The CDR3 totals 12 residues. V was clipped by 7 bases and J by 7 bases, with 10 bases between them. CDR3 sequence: CASKSSHGELFF. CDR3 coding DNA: TGTGCCAGTAAATCTAGCCACGGGGAGCTGTTTTTT. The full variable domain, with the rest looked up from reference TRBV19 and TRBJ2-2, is DGGITQSPKYLFRKEGQNVTLSCEQNLNHDAMYWYRQDPGQGLRLIYYSQIVNDFQKGDIAEGYSVSREKKESFPLTVTSAQKNPTAFYLCASKSSHGELFFGEGSRLTVL.

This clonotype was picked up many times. The CDR3 bases are TGTGCCAGCAGTGGGGACTTATACTGGGGTGAGCAGTTCTTC. This codes for CASSGDLYWGEQFF. The V gene is TRBV6-2 or TRBV6-3, the J gene TRBJ2-1, with D tentatively TRBD2 (6 bases). With 5 bases removed from V and 9 bases from J, the gap between germline ends came to 17 bases. Germline CDR1 MNHEY, CDR2 SVGEGT. The CDR3 spans 14 residues.

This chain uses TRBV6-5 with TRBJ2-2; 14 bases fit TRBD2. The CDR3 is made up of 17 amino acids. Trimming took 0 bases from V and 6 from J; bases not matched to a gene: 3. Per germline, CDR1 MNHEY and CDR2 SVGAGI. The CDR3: CASSYSGLAGESGELFF. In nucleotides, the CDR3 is TGTGCCAGCAGTTACTCGGGACTAGCGGGAGAATCCGGGGAGCTGTTTTTT.

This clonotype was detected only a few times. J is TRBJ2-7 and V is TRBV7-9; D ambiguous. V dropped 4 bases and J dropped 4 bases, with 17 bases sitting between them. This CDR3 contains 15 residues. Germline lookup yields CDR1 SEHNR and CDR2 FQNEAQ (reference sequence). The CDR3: CASSSSRKDGYEQYF. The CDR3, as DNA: TGTGCCAGCAGCTCCTCCAGGAAAGATGGTTACGAGCAGTACTTC.

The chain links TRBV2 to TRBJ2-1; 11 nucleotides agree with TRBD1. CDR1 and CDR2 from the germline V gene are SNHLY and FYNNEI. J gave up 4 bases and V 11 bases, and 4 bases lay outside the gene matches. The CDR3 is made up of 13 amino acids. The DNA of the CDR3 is TGTGCCGGACAGGGGGCTGGATACAATGAGCAGTTCTTC. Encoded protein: CAGQGAGYNEQFF.

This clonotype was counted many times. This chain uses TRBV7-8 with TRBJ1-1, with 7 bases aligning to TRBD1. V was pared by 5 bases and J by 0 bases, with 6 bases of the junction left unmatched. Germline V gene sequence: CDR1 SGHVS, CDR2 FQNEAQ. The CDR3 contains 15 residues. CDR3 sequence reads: CASSPRTGLNTEAFF. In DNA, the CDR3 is TGTGCCAGCAGCCCCCGGACAGGTCTGAACACTGAAGCTTTCTTT.

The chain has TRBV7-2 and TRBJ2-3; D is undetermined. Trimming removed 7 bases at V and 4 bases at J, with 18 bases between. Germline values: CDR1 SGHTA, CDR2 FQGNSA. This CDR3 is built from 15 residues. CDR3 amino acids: CASMRGDGRSDTQYF. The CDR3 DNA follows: TGTGCCAGCATGCGAGGCGACGGGCGATCAGATACGCAGTATTTT.

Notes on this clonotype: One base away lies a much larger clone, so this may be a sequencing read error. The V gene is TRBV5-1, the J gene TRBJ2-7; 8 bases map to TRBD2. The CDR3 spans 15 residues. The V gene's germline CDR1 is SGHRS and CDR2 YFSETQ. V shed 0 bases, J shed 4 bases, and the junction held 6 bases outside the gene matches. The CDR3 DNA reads TGCGCCAGCAGCTTGGTCGGGGGGGCCGCTTACGAGCAGTACTTC. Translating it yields CASSLVGGAAYEQYF.

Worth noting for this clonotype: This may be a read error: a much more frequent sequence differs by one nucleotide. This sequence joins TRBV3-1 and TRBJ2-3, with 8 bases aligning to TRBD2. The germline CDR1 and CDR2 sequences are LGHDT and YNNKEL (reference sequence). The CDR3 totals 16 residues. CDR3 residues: CASSHTGLGNTDAQYF. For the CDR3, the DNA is TGTGCCAGCAGCCACACGGGACTAGGAAACACAGATGCGCAGTATTTT.

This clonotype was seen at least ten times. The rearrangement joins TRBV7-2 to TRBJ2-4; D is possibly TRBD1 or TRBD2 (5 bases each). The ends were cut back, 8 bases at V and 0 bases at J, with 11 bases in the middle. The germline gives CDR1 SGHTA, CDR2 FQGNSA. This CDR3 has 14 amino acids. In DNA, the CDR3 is TGTGCCAGCGGGGACCCCCTAGCCAAAAACATTCAGTACTTC. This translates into CASGDPLAKNIQYF.

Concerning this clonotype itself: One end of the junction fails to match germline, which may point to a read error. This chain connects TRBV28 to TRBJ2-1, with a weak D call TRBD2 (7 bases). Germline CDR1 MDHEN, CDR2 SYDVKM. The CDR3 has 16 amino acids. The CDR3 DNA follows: TGTGCCAGCAGTTCCTACAGGGAGGGCTCCTACAATGAGCAGCTCTTC. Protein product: CASSSYREGSYNEQLF.

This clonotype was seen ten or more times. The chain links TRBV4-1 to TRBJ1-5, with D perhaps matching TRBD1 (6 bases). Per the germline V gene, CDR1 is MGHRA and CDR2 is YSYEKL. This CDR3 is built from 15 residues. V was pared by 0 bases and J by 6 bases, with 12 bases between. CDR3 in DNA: TGCGCCAGCAGCCAAGATCGGGGGGCGAGTCAGCCCCAGCATTTT. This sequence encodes CASSQDRGASQPQHF.